This T cell receptor beta chain was profiled in a study of CD8 T cells in ankylosing spondylitis. Study results and limitations: Several highly homologous variants formed a TCR beta motif that appeared characteristic of ankylosing spondylitis blood.

Quantitative 5'-RACE was performed with molecular barcodes, and it yielded the TCR beta libraries. TCRdb analysed the 5' RACE reads with MiXCR anew, one entry per CDR3 protein. The table lists 750,000 to 850,000 distinct CDR3 sequences, roughly 12% of them singletons, with just over 0.5% in the top ten. CDR1 is SGHRS, CDR2 YFSETQ, per germline. The CDR3 runs to 13 residues. V was pared by 0 bases and J by 10 bases, with 11 bases between. Concerning this clonotype itself: Its antigen is not known.

The sample comprised blood, either unsorted or a sorted T cell fraction (not recorded which). This sequence originates from a male donor with ankylosing spondylitis. The chain is built from TRBV5-1 and TRBJ2-1; D unresolved. CDR3 residues: CASSLAVAEEQFF. Here the CDR3 DNA reads TGCGCCAGCAGCTTGGCGGTAGCCGAGGAGCAGTTCTTC.